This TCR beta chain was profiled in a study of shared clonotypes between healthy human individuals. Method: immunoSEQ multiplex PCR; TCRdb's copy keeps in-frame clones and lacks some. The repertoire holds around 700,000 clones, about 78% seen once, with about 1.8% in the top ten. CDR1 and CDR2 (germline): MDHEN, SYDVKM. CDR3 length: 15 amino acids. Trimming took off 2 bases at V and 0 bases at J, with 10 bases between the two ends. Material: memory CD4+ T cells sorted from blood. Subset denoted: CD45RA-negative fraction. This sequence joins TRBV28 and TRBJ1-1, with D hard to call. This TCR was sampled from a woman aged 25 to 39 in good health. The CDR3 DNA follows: TGTGCCAGCAGTTTACCCCAAATTGTGAACACTGAAGCTTTCTTT. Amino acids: CASSLPQIVNTEAFF.